The subject of this entry is one T cell receptor (beta chain). This specimen comes from a study of regulatory T cells in long-lasting Graves disease. Arm-PCR of CDR3 regions with iRepertoire HTBI primers generated TCR beta libraries. TCRdb analysed the multiplex PCR reads with MiXCR anew, one entry per CDR3 protein. The repertoire consists of around 420,000 distinct CDR3 sequences, with around 15% occurring once and the leading ten covering roughly 20%. Germline V gene data show CDR1 as MNHEY and CDR2 as SVGAGI. Trimming cost V 6 bases and J 11 bases, with 16 bases left between them. This CDR3 region has 12 residues. Indicated time point: newly diagnosed GD, antithyroid drugs for less than 3 months. PBMCs were the source of the RNA used for TCR sequencing. The guidelines of the American Thyroid Association were the basis for diagnosing Graves' disease.

The origin of this receptor is a female donor with Graves disease. This rearrangement joins TRBV6-5 to TRBJ1-1, with D perhaps matching TRBD1 (5 bases). This specimen consisted of peripheral blood mononuclear cells (PBMCs), obtained at new diagnosis, from a patient treated with antithyroid drugs. CDR3 coding DNA: TGTGCCAGCAGCTACCGCTCGGGGCGGGCTTTCTTT. Encoded protein: CASSYRSGRAFF.